This passage covers 11 T cell receptor beta chains from one sample sequenced in a study of molecular identifiers for immune sequencing clone quantification. TCRdb redid the calling of the PCR reads with MiXCR, one entry per CDR3 protein. The sample carries around 480,000 distinct CDR3 sequences, around 23% recorded once. The sample was naive CD8+ T cells from blood, with Jurkat cell RNA spiked in. The subset denotes: FACS-sorted CD8+CD4-CCR7+CD45RA+ naive T cells. These receptors were taken from a human donor in good health. Some libraries in this study had Jurkat cell RNA spiked in.

This clonotype was seen many times. This chain links TRBV6-2 or TRBV6-3 with TRBJ2-3; D might be TRBD2 (7 bases). The CDR3 has 17 residues. Trimming removed 1 base at V and 2 bases at J, with 16 bases between. Looked up from germline, CDR1 is MNHEY and CDR2 is SVGEGT. CDR3 DNA sequence: TGTGCCAGCAGTTACTGGATTCGGGGGGCGCACACAGATACGCAGTATTTT. This gives the protein CASSYWIRGAHTDTQYF.

This chain connects TRBV28 to TRBJ2-7; D possibly corresponds to TRBD2 (7 bases). The CDR3 loop spans 15 amino acids. V was cut by 3 bases and J by 3 bases, with 15 bases left in between. CDR1 and CDR2 (germline): MDHEN, SYDVKM. In DNA form, the CDR3 reads TGTGCCAGCAGTTTTGGCTCAGGGGACTACTACGAGCAGTACTTC. The encoded protein is CASSFGSGDYYEQYF.

Comment on this clonotype: Just one base apart from a much larger clone, this may be a read error. V usage is TRBV25-1 and J usage is TRBJ2-7; D assignment may be TRBD1 or TRBD2 (5 bases each). V lost 1 base and J 4 bases, leaving 17 bases between the germline ends. Looked up from germline, CDR1 is MGHDK and CDR2 is SYGVNS. This CDR3 region has 16 residues. CDR3 coding DNA: TGTGCCAGCAGTGAATTTCCCGGGACCCTGGAGTACGAGCAGTACTTC. Its translation: CASSEFPGTLEYEQYF.

The sample holds a few counts of this clonotype. The chain recombines TRBV6-6 with TRBJ2-7, with TRBD2 matching over 8 bases. This CDR3 spans 15 amino acids. V dropped 10 bases and J dropped 6; count of bases not matched to a gene: 17. Germline V gives CDR1 MNHNY, CDR2 SVGAGI (reference sequence). In nucleotides, the CDR3 is TGTGCCACGACACCTTCTACCGGGACTAGAGGCGAGCAGTACTTC. Translated: CATTPSTGTRGEQYF.

This clonotype appeared many times. The chain employs TRBV2 and TRBJ1-2; D might be TRBD1 (6 bases). This CDR3 region has 13 residues. The germline gives CDR1 SNHLY, CDR2 FYNNEI. The ends were cut back, 4 bases at V and 8 bases at J, with 14 bases in the middle. This chain's CDR3 is CASSAVQGLGYTF. For the CDR3, the DNA is TGTGCCAGCAGTGCCGTACAGGGCTTAGGCTACACCTTC.

This clonotype was observed at least ten times. The chain recombines TRBV4-3 with TRBJ1-3; the D is unclear. Germline V gene sequence: CDR1 LGHNA, CDR2 YSLEER. There are 13 residues in the CDR3. Deletions cut 1 base from V and 8 bases from J, with 9 bases between. The CDR3 region is CASSQVPTDTIYF. CDR3 DNA: TGCGCCAGCAGCCAAGTCCCTACCGACACCATATATTTT.

The chain carries TRBV27 and TRBJ2-3; 9 bases are a match to TRBD1. V shed 4 bases, J shed 3 bases, and the junction held 11 bases outside the gene matches. The germline CDR1 and CDR2 sequences are MNHEY and SMNVEV (reference sequence). This CDR3 comprises 17 residues. DNA for the CDR3: TGTGCCAGCAGTTCCATCCGGGGGACAGGGATAACAGATACGCAGTATTTT. It translates to CASSSIRGTGITDTQYF.

The chain carries TRBV2 and TRBJ1-4; 9 positions agree with TRBD1. Looked up from germline, CDR1 is SNHLY and CDR2 is FYNNEI. Losses at the gene ends were 3 bases for V and 14 bases for J; bases not matched to a gene: 10. The CDR3 sequence is 14 residues long. As DNA, the CDR3 is TGTGCCAGCAGTGATTGGGACAGGGCTTCATTCCTGTTTTTT. It specifies CASSDWDRASFLFF.

This clonotype was observed many times. The V gene is TRBV19, the J gene TRBJ2-5; a weak D match, TRBD1 (6 bases). The germline CDR1 and CDR2 sequences are LNHDA and SQIVND (reference sequence). The CDR3 is made up of 17 amino acids. V was pared by 3 bases and J by 0 bases, with 17 bases between. CDR3 bases: TGTGCCAGTAGTATGGGCGGCCGGGACACTTACCAAGAGACCCAGTACTTC. Protein sequence: CASSMGGRDTYQETQYF.

This clonotype was seen at least ten times. The chain is built from TRBV12-3 or TRBV12-4 and TRBJ1-1; D is unclear. V was pared by 3 bases and J by 8 bases, with 19 bases between. This CDR3 is built from 15 residues. CDR3 DNA: TGTGCCAGCAGTTTGGGTCATCAGATATCGTCCGAAGCTTTCTTT. Protein product: CASSLGHQISSEAFF.

This clonotype was counted ten times or more. The chain couples TRBV28 to TRBJ2-3, with a tentative D call TRBD2 (5 bases). V lost 7 bases to trimming and J lost 4 bases, with 21 bases between them. CDR3 length: 16 residues. The germline V gene encodes CDR1 MDHEN and CDR2 SYDVKM. The CDR3 DNA sequence: TGTGCCAGCACCCTTAGTTCCACGGAGGCCCCAGATACGCAGTATTTT. The encoded protein is CASTLSSTEAPDTQYF.